Listed below are T cell receptor beta chains from one sample, sequenced in a study of shared clonotypes between healthy human individuals. Produced via immunoSEQ multiplex PCR; TCRdb's table is partial and in-frame only. The sample has 2 million to 2.5 million clones; under 95% are singletons. Sequencing input: naive CD8+ T cells from PBMCs. The receptors were sampled from a man aged 18 to 29 in good health. Some clones in this sample may be carry-over from other donors' samples. Both conserved end residues are part of each CDR3. D genes are given only for firm matches.

v_call,cdr3_length,d_call,j_call,cdr3_aa
TRBV4-3,15,-,TRBJ2-4,CASSQGLTVGNIQYF
TRBV2,17,-,TRBJ2-7,CASSETIRLIHSYEQYF
TRBV9,16,TRBD2,TRBJ2-5,CASSVEVASGRETQYF
TRBV28,15,-,TRBJ2-7,CASTFRTLPSYEQYF
TRBV10-3,12,-,TRBJ1-1,CAIRDGNTEAFF
TRBV9,17,TRBD2,TRBJ2-7,CASSVGGGLGLPYEQYF
TRBV13,14,-,TRBJ2-7,CASSPSGRGFEQYF
TRBV29-1,14,-,TRBJ1-1,CSGGVQAGMTEAFF
TRBV18,12,-,TRBJ1-2,CASSPTNYGYTF
TRBV19,14,-,TRBJ2-3,CASKGRSFTDTQYF
TRBV4-2,13,-,TRBJ1-1,CASSQRGSTEAFF
TRBV15,18,-,TRBJ1-5,CATSREPFGFNSNQPQHF
TRBV7-3,17,TRBD1,TRBJ2-1,CASSSKKGTEKNNEQFF
TRBV6-5,15,TRBD1,TRBJ2-7,CASSYSDRGGYEQYF
TRBV29-1,14,-,TRBJ1-3,CSVVAGDSGNTIYF
TRBV27,13,-,TRBJ2-7,CASSTGASYEQYF
TRBV14,13,-,TRBJ2-7,CASSLGGYYEQYF
TRBV4-1,15,TRBD1,TRBJ2-7,CASSQDPATGYEQYF
TRBV11-2,16,TRBD1,TRBJ2-7,CASSLDRNRGHYEQYF
TRBV15,14,-,TRBJ2-2,CATSRERNTGELFF
TRBV6-1,13,-,TRBJ1-2,CASSEDPNYGYTF
TRBV30,14,-,TRBJ1-1,CAWSGTPGGTEAFF
TRBV6-6,16,-,TRBJ1-5,CASSYRTGSSNQPQHF
TRBV9,15,TRBD1,TRBJ2-3,CASTGTGFDTDTQYF
TRBV28,15,-,TRBJ2-5,CASSLSLGYQETQYF
TRBV25-1,15,-,TRBJ2-2,CASSDFRKDTGELFF